Listed below are T cell receptor beta chains from one sample, sequenced in a study of T cell responses to AZD1222 COVID-19 vaccine. Method: immunoSEQ multiplex PCR; TCRdb's copy keeps in-frame clones and lacks some. The sample yields 90,000 to 130,000 clones, roughly 90% seen once. Sequencing was performed on peripheral blood, taken on day 0 of AZD1222 vaccination. Receptors originate from an adult in good health. Each CDR3 is given with its conserved first and last residue. The D gene is left open where the match is weak. Clone size is stated in some rows and not others, as once, few, many or a class when expanded.

clone size: -
J gene: TRBJ1-1
D gene: -
V gene: TRBV28
CDR3 DNA: TGTGCCAGCATCCCATCTCGTCATGGGAGGGTGGAGGCTTTCTTT
CDR3 protein: CASIPSRHGRVEAFF

clone size: -
J gene: TRBJ2-2
D gene: TRBD2
V gene: TRBV10-2
CDR3 DNA: TGCGCCAGCTCCAGGACTAGCGCGAACACCGGGGAGCTGTTTTTT
CDR3 protein: CASSRTSANTGELFF

clone size: -
J gene: TRBJ2-2
D gene: -
V gene: TRBV5-1
CDR3 DNA: TGCGCCAGCAGCTTGGCCAAGGCGAGCACCGGGGAGCTGTTTTTT
CDR3 protein: CASSLAKASTGELFF

clone size: -
J gene: TRBJ1-5
D gene: TRBD1
V gene: TRBV5-5
CDR3 DNA: TGTGCCAGCAGCCTGGGACAGATCGAGAATCAGCCCCAGCATTTT
CDR3 protein: CASSLGQIENQPQHF

clone size: -
J gene: TRBJ2-7
D gene: -
V gene: TRBV5-6
CDR3 DNA: TGTGCCAGCAGCTTGATCGGTAGGACCTACGAGCAGTACTTC
CDR3 protein: CASSLIGRTYEQYF

clone size: many
J gene: TRBJ2-7
D gene: TRBD1
V gene: TRBV4-2
CDR3 DNA: TGTGCCAGCAGCCTAGAAACAGGGGCCTCCTACGAGCAGTACTTC
CDR3 protein: CASSLETGASYEQYF

clone size: -
J gene: TRBJ2-7
D gene: -
V gene: TRBV14
CDR3 DNA: TGTGCCAGCAGCCAAGGAGGGCGTCCCTACGAGCAGTACTTC
CDR3 protein: CASSQGGRPYEQYF

clone size: -
J gene: TRBJ1-1
D gene: -
V gene: TRBV30
CDR3 DNA: TGTGCCTCTCGGCGGGGGGGGAGGACTGAAGCTTTCTTT
CDR3 protein: CASRRGGRTEAFF

clone size: -
J gene: TRBJ2-5
D gene: -
V gene: TRBV1
CDR3 DNA: TGCACCAGCAGCCTCCTCGTGAGGACCCAAGAGACCCAGTACTTC
CDR3 protein: CTSSLLVRTQETQYF

clone size: -
J gene: TRBJ2-7
D gene: TRBD2
V gene: TRBV7-6
CDR3 DNA: TGTGCCAGCAGCATCCCTAGCGGGAGTCCCTTGGGTGCTTCCTACGAGCAGTACTTC
CDR3 protein: CASSIPSGSPLGASYEQYF

clone size: -
J gene: TRBJ2-3
D gene: TRBD1
V gene: TRBV29-1
CDR3 DNA: TGCAGCGTTGAACCGACCGGGACAGGGGGTCCAGATACGCAGTATTTT
CDR3 protein: CSVEPTGTGGPDTQYF

clone size: -
J gene: TRBJ1-1
D gene: -
V gene: TRBV19
CDR3 DNA: TGTGCCACCACGGGGGGCGCGCTGGACACTGAAGCTTTCTTT
CDR3 protein: CATTGGALDTEAFF

clone size: -
J gene: TRBJ1-5
D gene: -
V gene: TRBV30
CDR3 DNA: TGTGCCTGGAGTGGAAGACAGCTTAATCAGCCCCAGCATTTT
CDR3 protein: CAWSGRQLNQPQHF

clone size: -
J gene: TRBJ1-1
D gene: -
V gene: TRBV19
CDR3 DNA: TGTGCCACTCAGTATTCCTCCCGGGGGGGCACTGAAGCTTTCTTT
CDR3 protein: CATQYSSRGGTEAFF

clone size: few
J gene: TRBJ1-5
D gene: TRBD1
V gene: TRBV18
CDR3 DNA: TGTGCCAGCTCGGGACAGGGGGACCCCAATCAGCCCCAGCATTTT
CDR3 protein: CASSGQGDPNQPQHF

clone size: -
J gene: TRBJ1-2
D gene: -
V gene: TRBV7-9
CDR3 DNA: TGTGCCAGCACCGGAACAGGGATAGACTATGGCTACACCTTC
CDR3 protein: CASTGTGIDYGYTF

clone size: -
J gene: TRBJ2-1
D gene: -
V gene: TRBV5-1
CDR3 DNA: TGCGCCAGCAGCTTGCCCTCCGGTGCCGCTAAGAATGAGCAGTTCTTC
CDR3 protein: CASSLPSGAAKNEQFF

clone size: -
J gene: TRBJ2-2
D gene: TRBD1
V gene: TRBV5-4
CDR3 DNA: TGTGCCAGCTGCTGGGACAGGGTTTACACCGGGGAGCTGTTTTTT
CDR3 protein: CASCWDRVYTGELFF

clone size: -
J gene: TRBJ1-2
D gene: -
V gene: TRBV9
CDR3 DNA: TGTGCCAGCAGCTCCGGGGCAGACTATGGCTACACCTTC
CDR3 protein: CASSSGADYGYTF

clone size: -
J gene: TRBJ2-2
D gene: -
V gene: TRBV7-8
CDR3 DNA: TGTGCCAGCAGCTTATTGTGGACCGGGGAGCTGTTTTTT
CDR3 protein: CASSLLWTGELFF

clone size: -
J gene: TRBJ2-1
D gene: TRBD2
V gene: TRBV11-3
CDR3 DNA: TGTGCCAGCAGCTTAGGGACTAGCGGGAGCTACAATGAGCAGTTCTTC
CDR3 protein: CASSLGTSGSYNEQFF

clone size: -
J gene: TRBJ2-7
D gene: -
V gene: TRBV19
CDR3 DNA: TGTGCCAGTAGTATCGGACAAAACGAGCAGTACTTC
CDR3 protein: CASSIGQNEQYF

clone size: few
J gene: TRBJ1-3
D gene: -
V gene: TRBV7-8
CDR3 DNA: TGTGCCAGCAGCACCTCCTCGACAGTCCGAAACACCATATATTTT
CDR3 protein: CASSTSSTVRNTIYF

clone size: -
J gene: TRBJ2-5
D gene: TRBD2
V gene: TRBV10-1
CDR3 DNA: TGCGCCAGCACTCCTGGCGGGGGACGGGAGACCCAGTACTTC
CDR3 protein: CASTPGGGRETQYF

clone size: few
J gene: TRBJ2-5
D gene: -
V gene: TRBV10-3
CDR3 DNA: TGTGCCGCGGGTGGGGCGGGGCACCAAGAGACCCAGTACTTC
CDR3 protein: CAAGGAGHQETQYF

clone size: -
J gene: TRBJ1-1
D gene: -
V gene: TRBV11-2
CDR3 DNA: TGTGCCAGCAGCCTCAACCTTCGTCGGGGCACTGAAGCTTTCTTT
CDR3 protein: CASSLNLRRGTEAFF

clone size: -
J gene: TRBJ1-5
D gene: -
V gene: TRBV30
CDR3 DNA: TGTGCCTGGAGTTTAGGGTTGAATCAGCCCCAGCATTTT
CDR3 protein: CAWSLGLNQPQHF

clone size: -
J gene: TRBJ1-2
D gene: TRBD1
V gene: TRBV5-4
CDR3 DNA: TGTGCCAGCAGCCGAGACAGGGCGGTTACCTATGGCTACACCTTC
CDR3 protein: CASSRDRAVTYGYTF

clone size: few
J gene: TRBJ1-2
D gene: -
V gene: TRBV6-1
CDR3 DNA: TGTGCCAGCAGTGAATTGGGGGGCTACACCTTC
CDR3 protein: CASSELGGYTF

clone size: -
J gene: TRBJ1-3
D gene: TRBD1
V gene: TRBV4-1
CDR3 DNA: TGCGCCAGCAGCCAAGGACAGGGTGGATACACCATATATTTT
CDR3 protein: CASSQGQGGYTIYF

clone size: -
J gene: TRBJ1-2
D gene: TRBD1
V gene: TRBV7-9
CDR3 DNA: TGTGCCAGCAGCCTTGGGAGGACAGGGGACTTCGGCTACACCTTC
CDR3 protein: CASSLGRTGDFGYTF

clone size: once
J gene: TRBJ2-5
D gene: -
V gene: TRBV19
CDR3 DNA: TGTGCCAGTAGTGAAGACGGGGGCGCCTTGGTCCGAGAGACCCAGTACTTC
CDR3 protein: CASSEDGGALVRETQYF

clone size: -
J gene: TRBJ1-2
D gene: -
V gene: TRBV11-2
CDR3 DNA: TGTGCCAGCAGCCGCTCAGGAGTCGCGAGCTACACCTTC
CDR3 protein: CASSRSGVASYTF

clone size: -
J gene: TRBJ2-7
D gene: -
V gene: TRBV19
CDR3 DNA: TGTGCCAGTAGTACCCCCGGCGCAGCTTTCGACGAGCAGTACTTC
CDR3 protein: CASSTPGAAFDEQYF

clone size: -
J gene: TRBJ2-1
D gene: -
V gene: TRBV6-5
CDR3 DNA: TGTGCCAGCAGTCAGGACCTTCACAATGAGCAGTTCTTC
CDR3 protein: CASSQDLHNEQFF

clone size: -
J gene: TRBJ1-5
D gene: -
V gene: TRBV20-1
CDR3 DNA: TGCAGTGCTAGTACCGGACAGAGCCAGCATTTT
CDR3 protein: CSASTGQSQHF

clone size: -
J gene: TRBJ1-1
D gene: -
V gene: TRBV18
CDR3 DNA: TGTGCCAGCTCAACAGGGCGCGGGACTGAAGCTTTCTTT
CDR3 protein: CASSTGRGTEAFF

clone size: -
J gene: TRBJ1-2
D gene: TRBD1
V gene: TRBV19
CDR3 DNA: TGTGCCAGTAGTATTAAGGGCGCAGGGGGCTCGTATGGCTACACCTTC
CDR3 protein: CASSIKGAGGSYGYTF

clone size: -
J gene: TRBJ1-5
D gene: TRBD1
V gene: TRBV18
CDR3 DNA: TGTGCCAGCTCACCGGACAGGGTCCGCAATCAGCCCCAGCATTTT
CDR3 protein: CASSPDRVRNQPQHF

clone size: -
J gene: TRBJ2-5
D gene: -
V gene: TRBV4-2
CDR3 DNA: TGTGCCAGCAGCCAAGAAGCGAACGGGGGAGGGACCCAGTACTTC
CDR3 protein: CASSQEANGGGTQYF

clone size: -
J gene: TRBJ1-5
D gene: TRBD1
V gene: TRBV19
CDR3 DNA: TGTGCCAGTAGTATAGACCGGACAGGTTATAGCAATCAGCCCCAGCATTTT
CDR3 protein: CASSIDRTGYSNQPQHF

clone size: few
J gene: TRBJ1-2
D gene: -
V gene: TRBV19
CDR3 DNA: TGTGCCAGTAGACCCCCCGCCCCCTATGGCTACACCTTC
CDR3 protein: CASRPPAPYGYTF

clone size: -
J gene: TRBJ1-1
D gene: -
V gene: TRBV6-4
CDR3 DNA: TGTGCCAGCAGTGAACCGGGAAGGAACACTGAAGCTTTCTTT
CDR3 protein: CASSEPGRNTEAFF

clone size: -
J gene: TRBJ2-5
D gene: -
V gene: TRBV6-5
CDR3 DNA: TGTGCCAGCAGTACTAAGGGGGGACAAGAGACCCAGTACTTC
CDR3 protein: CASSTKGGQETQYF

clone size: -
J gene: TRBJ2-3
D gene: TRBD2
V gene: TRBV5-1
CDR3 DNA: TGCGCCAGCAGCATCCAGCGGGGGGGCATAGATACGCAGTATTTT
CDR3 protein: CASSIQRGGIDTQYF

clone size: -
J gene: TRBJ1-2
D gene: TRBD1
V gene: TRBV7-8
CDR3 DNA: TGTGCCAGCAGCCCCGGTGGCAGGGGGAGCTATGGCTACACCTTC
CDR3 protein: CASSPGGRGSYGYTF

clone size: -
J gene: TRBJ2-1
D gene: -
V gene: TRBV5-1
CDR3 DNA: TGCGCCAGCAGCCCGGTAGTGGGATCCAATGAGCAGTTCTTC
CDR3 protein: CASSPVVGSNEQFF

clone size: -
J gene: TRBJ1-1
D gene: -
V gene: TRBV29-1
CDR3 DNA: TGCAGCGTTGGGGAGGCTCAAGGAGCTGAAGCTTTCTTT
CDR3 protein: CSVGEAQGAEAFF